This T cell receptor beta chain was recorded in a study of blood T cell repertoires in COVID-19. Study at large: Material from acute and convalescent COVID-19 was sourced from the United States, Italy and Spain. Nucleic acid was either cDNA or gDNA, and it came from T cells, B-cell-depleted T cells, or PBMCs.

Per the original methods: Amplified reference gene primers provided the basis for estimating nucleated cell counts. The method was immunoSEQ multiplex PCR; TCRdb's version includes in-frame clones alone and lacks a portion of them. V and J calls and clone size are copied from that table; D and trimming were computed from the DNA. Found here are roughly 90,000 clones, just under 80% of them singletons; the top ten hold around 17%. Looked up from germline, CDR1 is SGHDT and CDR2 is YYEEEE. Trimming cost V 6 bases and J 8 bases, with 17 bases left between them. This CDR3 contains 13 residues. The sequencing sample was made of peripheral blood. The clonotype originates from a human donor in a cohort sampled during active COVID-19. This rearrangement joins TRBV5-6 to TRBJ2-5, with D tentatively TRBD1 (5 bases). CDR3 sequence (DNA): TGTGCCAGCACCCTGGGGCTTTTGAGCACCCAGTACTTC. Translation gives CASTLGLLSTQYF.